A selection of T cell receptor beta chains follows, all from one sample in a study of blood T cell repertoires in COVID-19. Using immunoSEQ multiplex PCR, the repertoire was profiled, and TCRdb retains in-frame clones only, with some absent. The data hold 280,000 or so clones, with 85% to 90% observed a single time. The specimen sequenced was PBMCs or T cells enriched from blood (not recorded which). The source of these receptors is a woman between 50 and 59 years old who had been exposed to COVID-19. Both conserved end residues are part of each CDR3. Each record gives: D gene, clone size, V gene, J gene, CDR3 protein, CDR3 DNA. D genes are given only for firm matches. Some rows mark clone size as missing; the rest say once, few, many or name a class of expanded clone.

.	.	TRBV6-1	TRBJ1-2	CASSESGFRGYTF	TGTGCCAGCAGTGAAAGCGGGTTTCGGGGCTACACCTTC
.	few	TRBV6-2/TRBV6-3	TRBJ1-6	CASSYTSQGEQPLHF	TGTGCCAGCAGTTACACCTCACAGGGCGAACAACCCCTCCACTTT
TRBD1	once	TRBV4-2	TRBJ1-1	CASSQDRVPLNTEAFF	TGTGCCAGCAGCCAGGACAGGGTCCCCCTGAACACTGAAGCTTTCTTT
TRBD2	.	TRBV28	TRBJ2-7	CASISSGGHYEQYF	TGTGCCAGCATCTCTAGCGGGGGGCACTACGAGCAGTACTTC
.	few	TRBV30	TRBJ1-6	CAWSALGGVNSPLHF	TGTGCCTGGAGTGCCTTGGGAGGGGTCAATTCACCCCTCCACTTT
.	once	TRBV4-1	TRBJ1-4	CASRREVSFVNEKLFF	TGCGCCAGCAGACGGGAGGTCAGCTTTGTTAATGAAAAACTGTTTTTT
TRBD1	.	TRBV28	TRBJ1-2	CASSSGGIKYGYTF	TGTGCCAGCAGTTCAGGGGGAATAAAGTATGGCTACACCTTC
.	once	TRBV20-1	TRBJ1-2	CSASNRQGKHYDGYTF	TGCAGTGCTAGTAATCGGCAGGGGAAACACTATGATGGCTACACCTTC
TRBD1	.	TRBV27	TRBJ2-1	CASRGIPGQGLHNEQFF	TGTGCCAGCAGGGGTATTCCGGGACAGGGTTTGCACAATGAGCAGTTCTTC
.	.	TRBV12-3/TRBV12-4	TRBJ2-2	CASSLGSGGELFF	TGTGCCAGCAGTCTAGGATCGGGCGGGGAGCTGTTTTTT
.	.	TRBV5-1	TRBJ1-2	CASSLEQGNYGYTF	TGCGCCAGCAGCTTGGAACAGGGTAACTATGGCTACACCTTC
.	.	TRBV3-1/TRBV3-2	TRBJ1-3	CASSQEAASGNTIYF	TGTGCCAGCAGCCAAGAGGCGGCCTCTGGAAACACCATATATTTT
.	.	TRBV3-1/TRBV3-2	TRBJ1-6	CASSQSGTYASPLHF	TGTGCCAGCAGCCAATCAGGAACATACGCTTCACCCCTCCACTTT
.	.	TRBV25-1	TRBJ1-1	CASKQTGGKNTEAFF	TGTGCCAGCAAACAAACTGGCGGGAAGAACACTGAAGCTTTCTTT
TRBD2	.	TRBV27	TRBJ2-5	CASSGRGTETQYF	TGTGCCAGCAGTGGGCGGGGGACTGAGACCCAGTACTTC
.	.	TRBV24-1	TRBJ2-2	CATSDLAATNTGELFF	TGTGCCACCAGTGATTTAGCTGCAACGAACACCGGGGAGCTGTTTTTT